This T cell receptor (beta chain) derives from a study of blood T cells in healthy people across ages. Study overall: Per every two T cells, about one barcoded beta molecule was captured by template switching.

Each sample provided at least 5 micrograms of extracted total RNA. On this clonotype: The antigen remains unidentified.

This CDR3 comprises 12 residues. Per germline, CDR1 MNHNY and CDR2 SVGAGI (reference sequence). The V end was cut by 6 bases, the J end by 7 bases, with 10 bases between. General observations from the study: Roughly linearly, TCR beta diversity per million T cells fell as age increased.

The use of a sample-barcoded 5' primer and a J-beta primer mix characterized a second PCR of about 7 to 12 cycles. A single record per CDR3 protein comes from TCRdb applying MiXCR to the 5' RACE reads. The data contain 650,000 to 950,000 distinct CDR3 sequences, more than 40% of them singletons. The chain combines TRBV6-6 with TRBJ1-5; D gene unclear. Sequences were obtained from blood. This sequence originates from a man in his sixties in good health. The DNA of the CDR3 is TGTGCCAGCAGCCAGGCGAGGCAGCCCCAGCATTTT. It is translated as CASSQARQPQHF.